A selection of T cell receptor beta chains follows, all from one sample in a study of vaccination and CD4 T cells after COVID-19. What these receptors recognize is not known. TCRdb re-derived calls from the PCR reads in MiXCR, one entry per CDR3 protein. This sample has about 21,000 distinct CDR3 sequences; around 38% occur once, and the top ten carry about a quarter. Sequenced here: CD4+ T cells from blood, cultured in vitro, sampled before SARS-CoV-2 vaccination. The receptors shown here come from a human donor who received a COVID-19 vaccine. Each CDR3 is given with its conserved first and last residue. Each record gives: CDR3 protein, CDR3 DNA, CDR3 length, D gene, J gene, clone size, V gene. D genes are given only for firm matches. Clone size appears in some rows only: once, few, many, or a class for an expanded clone.

CAWSSELNTEAFF TGTGCCTGGAGTTCGGAGCTGAACACTGAAGCTTTCTTT 13 - TRBJ1-1 few TRBV30
CASSPPGTSDTQYF TGTGCCAGCTCACCACCGGGGACATCAGATACGCAGTATTTT 14 - TRBJ2-3 - TRBV18
CAWRGQGYTEAFF TGTGCCTGGAGAGGACAGGGTTACACTGAAGCTTTCTTT 13 TRBD1 TRBJ1-1 - TRBV30
CASSTGLVAQYF TGTGCCAGCAGCACCGGACTAGTGGCCCAGTACTTC 12 TRBD2 TRBJ2-5 - TRBV7-9
CASSLGQGHYEQYF TGTGCCAGCAGCCTCGGACAGGGGCACTACGAGCAGTACTTC 14 TRBD1 TRBJ2-7 - TRBV7-9
CASSPRGWAADTQYF TGTGCCAGCAGCCCCCGAGGCTGGGCGGCAGATACGCAGTATTTT 15 - TRBJ2-3 - TRBV7-2
CASSLRTSGRYALRTDTQYF TGTGCCAGCAGCTTAAGGACTAGCGGGCGGTACGCCCTTCGCACAGATACGCAGTATTTT 20 TRBD2 TRBJ2-3 few TRBV7-2
CAINRPGTSGGRTDTQYF TGTGCCATCAACCGACCTGGGACTAGCGGGGGGCGTACAGATACGCAGTATTTT 18 TRBD2 TRBJ2-3 - TRBV10-3
CASSLQGLLGPQHF TGTGCCAGCAGCCTACAGGGGCTCCTCGGGCCCCAGCATTTT 14 TRBD1 TRBJ1-5 - TRBV12-3/TRBV12-4
CASSFLPPSDRAPSDTEAFF TGTGCCAGCAGCTTCCTCCCTCCCTCAGACAGGGCCCCTTCTGATACTGAAGCTTTCTTT 20 TRBD1 TRBJ1-1 - TRBV5-3
CASSYSRTFFSGDEQFF TGTGCCAGCAGTTACTCTCGGACTTTCTTCTCTGGGGATGAGCAGTTCTTC 17 - TRBJ2-1 - TRBV6-5
CASSLDGNTEAFF TGTGCCAGCAGTCTGGACGGAAACACTGAAGCTTTCTTT 13 - TRBJ1-1 few TRBV6-2/TRBV6-3
CAWVAGTYNEQFF TGTGCCTGGGTAGCGGGGACCTACAATGAGCAGTTCTTC 13 TRBD2 TRBJ2-1 - TRBV30
CAWSRDYNSPLHF TGTGCCTGGAGTAGGGATTATAATTCACCCCTCCACTTT 13 - TRBJ1-6 - TRBV30
CAWSLAGDQETQYF TGTGCCTGGAGCTTAGCGGGGGACCAAGAGACCCAGTACTTC 14 TRBD2 TRBJ2-5 - TRBV30
CASRRQGGAYEQYF TGTGCCAGCAGAAGACAGGGGGGGGCCTACGAGCAGTACTTC 14 TRBD1 TRBJ2-7 - TRBV4-2
CASSSTRTGQSSGNTIYF TGTGCCAGCAGTTCAACAAGGACAGGTCAGAGCTCTGGAAACACCATATATTTT 18 TRBD1 TRBJ1-3 - TRBV6-5
CAISELAGEFQETQYF TGTGCCATCAGTGAGTTAGCGGGGGAATTCCAAGAGACCCAGTACTTC 16 TRBD2 TRBJ2-5 - TRBV10-3
CASSLDSESTDTQYF TGTGCCAGCAGCCTTGACAGCGAAAGCACAGATACGCAGTATTTT 15 - TRBJ2-3 - TRBV7-2
CSATLSGGWGNQPQHF TGCAGTGCTACGTTGTCAGGGGGCTGGGGCAATCAGCCCCAGCATTTT 16 TRBD1 TRBJ1-5 - TRBV20-1
CSARTSGVDTQYF TGCAGTGCCCGGACTAGCGGGGTAGATACGCAGTATTTT 13 TRBD2 TRBJ2-3 - TRBV20-1
CASSKGFRGTEAFF TGTGCCAGCAGCAAAGGATTCCGGGGGACTGAAGCTTTCTTT 14 - TRBJ1-1 - TRBV21-1
CASSLGTGPFSGNTIYF TGTGCCAGCAGTCTCGGGACAGGCCCCTTCTCTGGAAACACCATATATTTT 17 TRBD1 TRBJ1-3 - TRBV6-1
CASSSVMGYGYTF TGCGCCAGCAGCAGTGTGATGGGGTATGGCTACACCTTC 13 - TRBJ1-2 - TRBV7-9
CASSVEGISPLHF TGTGCCAGCAGTGTGGAGGGAATCTCACCCCTCCACTTT 13 - TRBJ1-6 - TRBV2
CASSFTSGGGYTQYF TGTGCCAGCAGTTTTACTAGCGGGGGTGGTTATACGCAGTATTTT 15 TRBD2 TRBJ2-3 few TRBV27
CASSLGRLNTEAFF TGTGCCAGCAGCTTGGGACGGCTGAACACTGAAGCTTTCTTT 14 - TRBJ1-1 few TRBV5-4
CASSYGTGGSTGELFF TGTGCCAGCAGTTACGGGACAGGGGGCAGCACCGGGGAGCTGTTTTTT 16 TRBD1 TRBJ2-2 - TRBV6-5
CAIRGASGGQETQYF TGTGCCATCAGAGGCGCTAGCGGGGGCCAAGAGACCCAGTACTTC 15 TRBD2 TRBJ2-5 - TRBV10-3
CATSDLQVTDTQYF TGTGCCACCAGTGATCTACAGGTCACAGATACGCAGTATTTT 14 - TRBJ2-3 few TRBV24-1
CASWKGLGTEAFF TGTGCCAGCTGGAAAGGACTCGGCACTGAAGCTTTCTTT 13 - TRBJ1-1 - TRBV27
CATSRQGEWNQPQHF TGTGCCACCAGCAGGCAGGGAGAATGGAATCAGCCCCAGCATTTT 15 - TRBJ1-5 few TRBV15
CASILGGNTGELFF TGTGCCAGCATCTTAGGGGGGAACACCGGGGAGCTGTTTTTT 14 - TRBJ2-2 - TRBV6-1
CASSPSGTVNTEAFF TGTGCCAGCAGCCCCTCAGGGACGGTGAACACTGAAGCTTTCTTT 15 - TRBJ1-1 few TRBV7-2
CASRAGVGQPQHF TGTGCCAGCAGGGCGGGAGTAGGACAGCCCCAGCATTTT 13 - TRBJ1-5 - TRBV12-3/TRBV12-4
CASSLDPSSPLHF TGTGCCAGCAGCTTAGATCCCAGTTCACCCCTCCACTTT 13 - TRBJ1-6 - TRBV11-3
CASSPSWASGGGEQFF TGTGCCAGCAGCCCCTCGTGGGCTAGCGGGGGGGGTGAGCAGTTCTTC 16 TRBD2 TRBJ2-1 - TRBV7-2
CASGRVGNTIYF TGTGCTAGTGGAAGGGTCGGGAACACCATATATTTT 12 - TRBJ1-3 - TRBV12-5
CATSDSALAPEYF TGTGCCACCAGTGATTCAGCGCTTGCGCCGGAGTATTTT 13 - TRBJ2-3 few TRBV24-1
CSARRMNTEAFF TGCAGTGCTAGACGGATGAACACTGAAGCTTTCTTT 12 - TRBJ1-1 few TRBV20-1
CASSLVSGTSGGETQYF TGTGCCAGCAGCTTAGTCTCCGGGACTAGCGGGGGAGAGACCCAGTACTTC 17 TRBD2 TRBJ2-5 - TRBV7-2
CASSSGQEDNSPLHF TGTGCCAGCAGCAGCGGACAGGAGGATAATTCACCCCTCCACTTT 15 TRBD1 TRBJ1-6 few TRBV5-4
CSAPSGPSGANVLTF TGCAGTGCCCCAAGCGGCCCCTCTGGGGCCAACGTCCTGACTTTC 15 - TRBJ2-6 - TRBV20-1